The sequence of this TCR beta chain was determined in a study of human T cells and chemical hapten exposure. On the study more broadly: Read at 6 days, the patch tests placed 0.01% DPC on the upper back. General study points: Significantly more large CDR3 similarity clusters were formed by expanded TCRs than by controls.

The library gave individual cDNA molecules unique molecular identifiers. TCRdb used MiXCR to reprocess the RACE reads, holding one entry per CDR3 protein. The top ten hold around 3.1% of the sample, which has around 100,000 distinct CDR3 sequences, under 14% seen once. Deletions cut 0 bases from V and 4 bases from J, with 10 bases between. The germline gives CDR1 SGHRS, CDR2 YFSETQ. The CDR3 has 14 residues. As for this clonotype: Its antigen is unidentified.

Described time point: pre-sensitization, week 0. The treatment denotes: therapeutic diphenylcyclopropenone sensitization with weekly scalp DPC. Sample donors consisted of patients with alopecia, aged 18 to 70 years, who were suitable for DPC. The sequence came from an older woman with alopecia areata. Some clones in this sample may be carry-over from other donors' samples. V gene TRBV5-1 combines with J gene TRBJ2-5; either TRBD1 or TRBD2 may fit D (5 bases each). The material sequenced was whole blood, taken in connection with sensitization to the hapten diphenylcyclopropenone (DPC). CDR3 sequence (DNA): TGCGCCAGCAGCTTGGAGGCAGGGAGAGAGACCCAGTACTTC. This sequence encodes CASSLEAGRETQYF.